One and the same sample provided the 27 T cell receptor beta chains below, sequenced in a study of cytomegalovirus exposure and HLA in healthy donors. PCR involved 60 Vbeta and 13 Jbeta primers. TCRdb's table, derived via immunoSEQ multiplex PCR, lists solely in-frame clones and lacks some. The sample includes over 150,000 clones, roughly two thirds of them seen just once. Input material: PBMCs. These receptors all stem from a woman in her twenties or thirties in good health and CMV-seronegative.

The sample holds a few counts of this clone. The chain uses TRBV2 and TRBJ2-2; TRBD2 agrees at 9 bases. V trimming: 4 bases; J trimming: 6 bases; junction bases outside the gene matches: 6. CDR3 size: 15 residues. The germline CDR1 and CDR2 sequences are SNHLY and FYNNEI. This chain's CDR3 is CASSGIAGVAGELFF. The CDR3 DNA sequence: TGTGCCAGCAGTGGGATAGCGGGGGTGGCCGGGGAGCTGTTTTTT.

This clone has just a few counts. The V gene is TRBV6-6, the J gene TRBJ2-1; D might be TRBD2 (6 bases). This CDR3 contains 15 residues. Trimming took 3 bases from V and 3 from J, leaving 12 bases between them. Germline loops: CDR1 MNHNY, CDR2 SVGAGI (reference sequence). CDR3 residues: CASSYRDFNYNEQFF. CDR3 in DNA: TGTGCCAGCAGTTATAGGGACTTCAACTACAATGAGCAGTTCTTC.

This clone was counted between two and nine times. The chain links TRBV18 to TRBJ2-3, with 9 nucleotides matching TRBD2. The germline V gene encodes CDR1 KGHSH and CDR2 LQKENI. This CDR3 region has 16 residues. With 3 bases clipped from V and 4 bases from J, the junction kept 8 bases outside the gene matches. The chain's CDR3 is CASSPQKREVADTQYF. In DNA form, the CDR3 reads TGTGCCAGCTCACCCCAAAAGCGGGAGGTTGCAGATACGCAGTATTTT. Filled out from reference TRBV18 and TRBJ2-3, the complete variable domain reads NAGVMQNPRHLVRRRGQEARLRCSPMKGHSHVYWYRQLPEEGLKFMVYLQKENIIDESGMPKERFSAEFPKEGPSILRIQQVVRGDSAAYFCASSPQKREVADTQYFGPGTRLTVL.

The gene calls are TRBV28 and TRBJ1-5; D unresolved. The CDR3 runs 14 residues. V dropped 2 bases and J dropped 6 bases, with 11 bases sitting between them. Germline V gene sequence: CDR1 MDHEN, CDR2 SYDVKM. As DNA, the CDR3 is TGTGCCAGCAGTTTAACCGGGGTATTTCAGCCCCAGCATTTT. Its translation is CASSLTGVFQPQHF.

This chain uses TRBV28 with TRBJ1-3; perhaps TRBD1 as D (5 bases). CDR1 and CDR2 from the germline V gene are MDHEN and SYDVKM. V gave up 4 bases and J gave up 7 bases, with 14 bases separating them. The CDR3 sequence is 14 residues long. CDR3 sequence reads: CASSWGREVNTIYF. In DNA, the CDR3 is TGTGCCAGCAGTTGGGGCAGGGAGGTGAACACCATATATTTT.

The chain uses TRBV2 and TRBJ1-1; D is undetermined. The CDR3 consists of 12 residues. The germline CDR1 and CDR2 sequences are SNHLY and FYNNEI. Trimming stripped 9 bases from V and 1 base from J, with 9 bases between. CDR3 in amino acids: CASTERNTEAFF. CDR3 nucleotides: TGTGCCAGTACCGAGAGGAACACTGAAGCTTTCTTT.

The rearrangement links TRBV4-2 to TRBJ2-2; no reliable D call. The CDR3 is 15 amino acids. Germline lookup yields CDR1 LGHNA and CDR2 YNFKEQ. Trimming stripped 0 bases from V and 8 bases from J, with 13 bases between. The chain's CDR3 is CASSQEPLVRGELFF. The CDR3 bases are TGTGCCAGCAGCCAAGAGCCGCTAGTACGAGGGGAGCTGTTTTTT.

The chain has TRBV28 and TRBJ2-7; possible D gene TRBD2, 6 bases. Trimming took 8 bases from V and 5 from J, leaving 13 bases between them. Per the germline V gene, CDR1 is MDHEN and CDR2 is SYDVKM. The CDR3 contains 12 residues. CDR3 coding DNA: TGTGCCAGCTTAGGGGACTCGCACGAGCAGTACTTC. Translating it yields CASLGDSHEQYF.

This clone was detected only a few times. This sequence joins TRBV27 and TRBJ1-2, with unresolved D. The CDR3 runs 15 residues. V lost 6 bases, J lost 2 bases, and 16 bases lay in between. The germline CDR1 and CDR2 sequences are MNHEY and SMNVEV (reference sequence). The CDR3 is CASSPYEPPNYGYTF. The CDR3 DNA reads as TGTGCCAGCAGCCCATACGAGCCACCAAACTATGGCTACACCTTC.

This sequence joins TRBV5-1 and TRBJ1-5, with D perhaps matching TRBD1 (5 bases). From germline, CDR1 is SGHRS and CDR2 YFSETQ. The CDR3 totals 19 residues. Trimming shortened V by 6 bases and J by 6 bases, and 31 bases separated the two germline ends. CDR3 DNA sequence: TGCGCCAGCATCACGGTAGGGAAGTCCAGGGTCCCGCCAGGTCAGCCCCAGCATTTT. It specifies CASITVGKSRVPPGQPQHF.

This chain links TRBV4-3 with TRBJ1-4; D gene ambiguous. The V gene lost 1 base and the J gene lost 0 bases, with 9 bases spanning the gap. The germline gives CDR1 LGHNA, CDR2 YSLEER. This CDR3 is built from 16 residues. The CDR3, as DNA: TGCGCCAGCAGCCAAGCGGCGGCTGCAACTAATGAAAAACTGTTTTTT. It yields the protein CASSQAAAATNEKLFF.

The chain combines TRBV2 with TRBJ2-5, with a possible D match to TRBD2 (6 bases). This CDR3 has 13 amino acids. Germline CDR1 and CDR2: SNHLY and FYNNEI. The V and J ends lost 4 bases and 0 bases respectively, with 6 bases between them. The CDR3 protein is CASSGDYQETQYF. As DNA, the CDR3 is TGTGCCAGCAGTGGGGACTACCAAGAGACCCAGTACTTC.

The gene calls are TRBV2 and TRBJ2-7; D gene unclear. The V gene lost 6 bases and the J gene lost 3 bases, with 9 bases spanning the gap. Germline values: CDR1 SNHLY, CDR2 FYNNEI. This CDR3 comprises 12 residues. CDR3 loop: CASRRAGYEQYF. The CDR3 nucleotides read TGTGCCAGCAGAAGAGCCGGCTACGAGCAGTACTTC.

The V and J genes are TRBV28 and TRBJ2-2; 14 bases align to TRBD2. Per the germline V gene, CDR1 is MDHEN and CDR2 is SYDVKM. The CDR3 is 17 residues long. After removal of 5 bases from V and 4 bases from J, the junction contained 6 bases not matched to a gene. For the CDR3, the DNA is TGTGCCAGCAGTCAGACTAGCGGGGGGGCCTTCACCGGGGAGCTGTTTTTT. Translated: CASSQTSGGAFTGELFF.

V and J are TRBV5-1 and TRBJ2-5, with 8 bases lining up with TRBD1. The germline V gene encodes CDR1 SGHRS and CDR2 YFSETQ. With 4 bases clipped from V and 5 bases from J, the junction kept 7 bases outside the gene matches. The CDR3 totals 14 residues. The DNA for the CDR3 is TGCGCCAGCAGCAAGGACAGGGCAGGGGAGACCCAGTACTTC. The encoded protein is CASSKDRAGETQYF.

This chain connects TRBV27 to TRBJ2-1; a weak D match, TRBD2 (5 bases). The V gene lost 3 bases and the J gene lost 1 base, with 10 bases spanning the gap. The CDR3 sequence is 15 residues long. CDR1 is MNHEY and CDR2 is SMNVEV in the germline V gene (reference sequence). The CDR3 DNA reads as TGTGCCAGCAGTTTGAGCGGTGAGTCCTACAATGAGCAGTTCTTC. Amino acids: CASSLSGESYNEQFF.

There are a few counts of this clone. In DNA, the CDR3 is TGTGCCAGCAGTGAAGAAAACAGGCTCTTAAACACTGAAGCTTTCTTT. Its translation: CASSEENRLLNTEAFF. The chain couples TRBV6-1 to TRBJ1-1, with D perhaps matching TRBD1 (5 bases). V was pared by 1 base and J by 2 bases, with 14 bases between. From germline, CDR1 is MNHNS and CDR2 SASEGT. The CDR3 is made up of 16 amino acids.

This CDR3 is CASRTDGRAVGEQYF. The CDR3 region has the DNA TGTGCCAGCAGAACTGACGGGAGGGCCGTGGGAGAGCAGTACTTC. This sequence joins TRBV6-6 and TRBJ2-5; 8 bases fit TRBD2. V gave up 6 bases and J gave up 11 bases; unmatched junction bases: 17. The V gene's germline CDR1 is MNHNY and CDR2 SVGAGI (reference sequence). This CDR3 has 15 amino acids.

The chain combines TRBV7-2 with TRBJ2-5; 13 nucleotides match TRBD2. The CDR3 contains 18 residues. Trimming cost V 4 bases and J 2 bases; bases outside gene matches: 10. The germline gives CDR1 SGHTA, CDR2 FQGNSA. The CDR3 nucleotides are TGTGCCAGCAGCTCCGGACTAGCGGGGGCTACGAGGCAAGAGACCCAGTACTTC. Protein product: CASSSGLAGATRQETQYF.

The chain combines TRBV28 with TRBJ1-2; 9 nucleotides match TRBD1. This CDR3 spans 13 amino acids. Germline-derived CDR1 and CDR2 are MDHEN and SYDVKM. The V gene end was trimmed by 7 bases and the J gene end by 4 bases; junction bases not matched to a gene: 4. The CDR3 loop reads CASITGGVYGYTF. The CDR3 DNA reads TGTGCCAGCATCACAGGGGGCGTCTATGGCTACACCTTC.

This clone has a single count. The gene calls are TRBV9 and TRBJ2-7; 8 bases agree with TRBD2. CDR1 and CDR2 from the germline V gene are SGDLS and YYNGEE. V shed 3 bases and J 3 bases; nucleotides not matched to a gene: 8. The CDR3 has 15 amino acids. As DNA, the CDR3 is TGTGCCAGCAGCGCCACTAGCGGCTTCGGCTACGAGCAGTACTTC. It yields the protein CASSATSGFGYEQYF.

The V and J genes are TRBV7-6 and TRBJ2-3, with D possibly TRBD2 on 6 matching bases. The V end was cut by 1 base, the J end by 4 bases, with 9 bases between. Germline assignment: CDR1 SGHVS and CDR2 FNYEAQ. The CDR3 covers 14 residues. CDR3 in amino acids: CASSLGRLADTQYF. The CDR3 nucleotides are TGTGCCAGCAGCTTAGGCCGACTAGCAGATACGCAGTATTTT.

A few counts support this clone. The rearrangement joins TRBV25-1 to TRBJ2-1; possibly TRBD1 for D (6 bases). The CDR3 is 14 residues long. CDR1 MGHDK and CDR2 SYGVNS come from the germline V gene. Trimming removed 8 bases at V and 5 bases at J, with 16 bases between. In DNA, the CDR3 is TGTGCCAGCGGAATACAGGGTTGGGACAATGAGCAGTTCTTC. Translated: CASGIQGWDNEQFF. The whole variable domain, filled in from reference TRBV25-1 and TRBJ2-1, reads EADIYQTPRYLVIGTGKKITLECSQTMGHDKMYWYQQDPGMELHLIHYSYGVNSTEKGDLSSESTVSRIRTEHFPLTLESARPSHTSQYLCASGIQGWDNEQFFGPGTRLTVL.

The chain links TRBV6-4 to TRBJ1-5; no reliable D call. CDR3 size: 13 residues. CDR1 and CDR2 (germline): MRHNA, SNTAGT. V lost 9 bases to trimming and J lost 0 bases, with 9 bases between them. The CDR3 region is CASSTDSNQPQHF. In DNA, the CDR3 is TGTGCCAGTTCAACAGATAGCAATCAGCCCCAGCATTTT.

The CDR3 sequence: CSVGTVIDYNEQFF. CDR3 nucleotide sequence: TGCAGCGTGGGGACAGTCATAGACTACAATGAGCAGTTCTTC. V and J are TRBV29-1 and TRBJ2-1; TRBD1 aligns across 7 bases. CDR3 length: 14 amino acids. Germline CDR1 SQVTM, CDR2 ANQGSEA. J gave up 3 bases and V 6 bases, and 8 bases lay outside the gene matches.

The rearrangement uses TRBV30 and TRBJ1-1; unclear D gene. Germline V gene sequence: CDR1 GTSNPN, CDR2 SVGIG (reference sequence). This CDR3 region has 13 residues. V lost 5 bases and J 7 bases, leaving 17 bases between the germline ends. The CDR3 DNA sequence: TGTGCCTGGGGTTCTTGGGAGGAGGGTGAAGCTTTCTTT. Protein sequence: CAWGSWEEGEAFF.

This clone was detected only once. The V and J genes are TRBV4-3 and TRBJ1-1; maybe TRBD1 (6 bases). Germline values: CDR1 LGHNA, CDR2 YSLEER. CDR3 size: 14 residues. V was clipped by 3 bases and J by 9 bases, with 17 bases between them. CDR3 in amino acids: CASSQAGTSQKAFF. In DNA form, the CDR3 reads TGCGCCAGCAGCCAGGCCGGGACATCTCAGAAAGCTTTCTTT.